Each of the 32 T cell receptor beta chains below was sequenced from the same sample in a study of blood T cell repertoires in COVID-19. Assay used: immunoSEQ multiplex PCR; TCRdb lists only in-frame clones, some missing. The sample holds around 30,000 clones, 70% to 90% seen once. Specimen: peripheral blood. All receptors derive from a man between 70 and 80 years old with active COVID-19.

The V gene is TRBV5-1, the J gene TRBJ2-3, with TRBD1 identical over 9 bases. The CDR3 consists of 16 residues. Germline CDR1 and CDR2: SGHRS and YFSETQ. V trimming: 3 bases; J trimming: 7 bases; junction bases outside the gene matches: 12. In DNA, the CDR3 is TGCGCCAGCAGCTCACAGGGGGCACGGGGAATCTATACGCAGTATTTT. This gives the protein CASSSQGARGIYTQYF.

V gene TRBV28 combines with J gene TRBJ2-7, with D possibly being TRBD1 (5 bases). V lost 5 bases to trimming and J lost 7 bases, with 12 bases between them. CDR3 length equals 12 residues. Germline V gives CDR1 MDHEN, CDR2 SYDVKM. DNA for the CDR3: TGTGCCAGCAGTCCCGACAGCAAGGAGCAGTACTTC. Encoded protein: CASSPDSKEQYF.

The chain carries TRBV27 and TRBJ1-6; TRBD1 aligns across 9 bases. Germline V gene data show CDR1 as MNHEY and CDR2 as SMNVEV (reference sequence). This CDR3 is 13 amino acids long. The ends lost 7 bases at V and 10 bases at J; junction bases unmatched: 5. CDR3 bases: TGTGCCAGCACCGGGACAGGGCCGTCACCCCTCCACTTT. This sequence encodes CASTGTGPSPLHF.

This chain connects TRBV10-1 to TRBJ2-6; 7 positions agree with TRBD1. The CDR3 contains 18 residues. V lost 6 bases to trimming and J lost 0 bases; unmatched junction nucleotides: 11. CDR1 is WNHNN, CDR2 SYGVQD, per germline (reference sequence). In nucleotides, the CDR3 is TGCGCCAGCAGAAATGAGAGGACAGGACCCTCTGGGGCCAACGTCCTGACTTTC. Amino acids: CASRNERTGPSGANVLTF.

The V call is TRBV7-6, the J call TRBJ2-5; 11 nucleotides agree with TRBD2. Trimming cost V 5 bases and J 5 bases; bases outside gene matches: 7. Germline V CDR1 and CDR2: SGHVS, FNYEAQ. The CDR3 is made up of 15 amino acids. CDR3 bases: TGTGCCAGCAGCAAAGGGACTAGCGGAAGGGAGACCCAGTACTTC. As protein: CASSKGTSGRETQYF.

This sequence joins TRBV7-9 and TRBJ2-1; 8 positions match TRBD2. Germline loops: CDR1 SEHNR, CDR2 FQNEAQ (reference sequence). V trimming: 4 bases; J trimming: 10 bases; junction bases outside the gene matches: 9. This CDR3 has 14 residues. The CDR3 DNA follows: TGTGCCAGCAGCTCAAGCGGGAGAGTCAGGGAGCAGTTCTTC. It is translated as CASSSSGRVREQFF.

This clone is labeled as medium-sized. The CDR3 DNA reads TGTGCCAGCAGCATAGCGGACAATGAGCAGTTCTTC. Translating it yields CASSIADNEQFF. The rearrangement joins TRBV9 to TRBJ2-1; D possibly corresponds to TRBD2 (6 bases). The length of the CDR3 is 12 residues. The V end lost 4 bases, the J end lost 5 bases, and 7 bases lay between the germline ends. Germline-derived CDR1 and CDR2 are SGDLS and YYNGEE.

This clone turned up a few times. This chain joins TRBV2 and TRBJ1-2; D may be TRBD1 (5 bases). This CDR3 contains 15 residues. V lost 4 bases, J lost 4 bases, and 16 bases lay in between. Per the germline V gene, CDR1 is SNHLY and CDR2 is FYNNEI. The CDR3 region has the DNA TGTGCCAGCAGTGGGGACGGGAGGGCCGCCTATGGCTACACCTTC. Amino acids: CASSGDGRAAYGYTF.

The sample holds one count of this clone. The rearrangement uses TRBV5-1 and TRBJ1-2, with 11 bases aligning to TRBD1. This CDR3 spans 14 amino acids. The V segment lost 5 bases and the J segment 8 bases; nucleotides outside the gene matches: 8. Germline V gene lookup returns CDR1 SGHRS and CDR2 YFSETQ. CDR3 nucleotides: TGCGCCAGCAGACCTGGACAGGGGGCGCGGGGCTACACCTTC. It yields the protein CASRPGQGARGYTF.

V and J are TRBV4-3 and TRBJ1-1, with unresolved D. Germline values: CDR1 LGHNA, CDR2 YSLEER. There are 14 residues in the CDR3. The germline V and J ends were trimmed by 2 bases and 0 bases, with 7 bases remaining between them. The CDR3: CASSQIGVNTEAFF. The CDR3 nucleotides are TGCGCCAGCAGCCAAATCGGAGTGAACACTGAAGCTTTCTTT.

This clone was recorded once. This sequence joins TRBV5-4 and TRBJ2-1; 12 positions agree with TRBD2. Germline V gene lookup returns CDR1 SGHNT and CDR2 YYREEE (reference sequence). The CDR3 sequence is 15 residues long. V trimming: 0 bases; J trimming: 13 bases; junction bases outside the gene matches: 8. The DNA for the CDR3 is TGTGCCAGCAGCTTGGGCGGACTAGCGGGATGGGACCAGTTCTTC. Translated: CASSLGGLAGWDQFF.

The count of this clone is one. CDR3 region: CASSLEGRGVRNEQFF. In nucleotides, the CDR3 is TGCGCCAGCAGCTTGGAGGGCAGGGGAGTTAGGAATGAGCAGTTCTTC. The chain links TRBV5-1 to TRBJ2-1; a weak D match, TRBD1 (6 bases). The CDR3 has 16 residues. Trimming took off 0 bases at V and 7 bases at J, with 17 bases between the two ends. The germline CDR1 and CDR2 sequences are SGHRS and YFSETQ.

This clone was detected a few times. The chain recombines TRBV2 with TRBJ2-7, with TRBD2 identical over 11 bases. Unmatched junction bases numbered 5, after V lost 5 bases and J lost 2 bases. Per germline, CDR1 SNHLY and CDR2 FYNNEI. The CDR3 contains 15 residues. CDR3 in DNA: TGTGCCAGCAGTTTCGGGACTAGCGGCACCTACGAGCAGTACTTC. Its protein product is CASSFGTSGTYEQYF.

The chain combines TRBV7-2 with TRBJ1-1, with D possibly TRBD1 on 6 matching bases. The CDR3 contains 15 residues. V was shortened by 3 bases and J by 5 bases, with 16 bases between the two germline ends. Germline V gene lookup returns CDR1 SGHTA and CDR2 FQGNSA. CDR3 protein: CASSFQKGGRTEAFF. The CDR3 DNA sequence: TGTGCCAGCAGCTTTCAAAAAGGGGGAAGGACTGAAGCTTTCTTT.

V and J are TRBV27 and TRBJ2-5; no firm D call. The CDR3 runs 14 residues. V was pared by 5 bases and J by 5 bases, with 15 bases between. The germline CDR1 and CDR2 sequences are MNHEY and SMNVEV (reference sequence). CDR3 in DNA: TGTGCCAGCAGTCAAAGAGGAATCTGGGAGACCCAGTACTTC. It translates to CASSQRGIWETQYF.

The rearrangement links TRBV6-5 to TRBJ1-2; D not resolved. Germline V gene lookup returns CDR1 MNHEY and CDR2 SVGAGI. This CDR3 is built from 15 residues. Trimming left V 5 bases short and J 0 bases short, with 13 bases between. In DNA form, the CDR3 reads TGTGCCAGCAGTATGACTGGAGTTGCTAACTATGGCTACACCTTC. Its protein is CASSMTGVANYGYTF.

This chain links TRBV5-1 with TRBJ2-7; 12 bases fit TRBD1. The CDR3 loop spans 15 amino acids. Germline trimming cut 4 bases from V and 3 bases from J; bases unmatched to any gene: 5. Germline V gene sequence: CDR1 SGHRS, CDR2 YFSETQ. This chain's CDR3 is CASSDRDRGLYEQYF. The DNA of the CDR3 is TGCGCCAGCAGCGATCGGGACAGGGGGCTCTACGAGCAGTACTTC.

This chain links TRBV5-1 with TRBJ2-3; perhaps TRBD2 as D (7 bases). The CDR3 sequence is 16 residues long. Germline V gives CDR1 SGHRS, CDR2 YFSETQ. V dropped 2 bases and J dropped 3 bases, with 16 bases sitting between them. The CDR3 DNA reads as TGCGCCAGCAGCTTCGGCGGGGGCGCAGTGACAGATACGCAGTATTTT. It specifies CASSFGGGAVTDTQYF.

Turning to this clone: The sample has other DNA sequences that encode this CDR3 too. The gene calls are TRBV5-4 and TRBJ2-7; 12 bases agree with TRBD2. The CDR3 is 16 amino acids. V gave up 2 bases and J gave up 2 bases; unmatched junction bases: 5. Germline V gives CDR1 SGHNT, CDR2 YYREEE (reference sequence). CDR3 in DNA: TGTGCCAGCAGCTTTTCTAGCGGGAGGGGTACCTACGAGCAGTACTTC. Translated: CASSFSSGRGTYEQYF.

V is TRBV6-1 and J is TRBJ2-1; 11 bases are a match to TRBD2. V shed 4 bases, J shed 4 bases, and the junction held 9 bases outside the gene matches. The CDR3 length is 17 residues. The germline gives CDR1 MNHNS, CDR2 SASEGT. The CDR3 DNA follows: TGTGCCAGCAGTGCCAGACTAGCGGGACTTGTATACAATGAGCAGTTCTTC. Its translation is CASSARLAGLVYNEQFF.

The gene calls are TRBV3-1 (or the pseudogene TRBV3-2) and TRBJ2-7; perhaps TRBD2 as D (6 bases). Germline V gene lookup returns CDR1 LGHDT and CDR2 YNNKEL (reference sequence). V lost 3 bases, J lost 0 bases, and 21 bases lay in between. CDR3 length equals 18 residues. CDR3 region: CASSHRPSGDGLSYEQYF. The CDR3 nucleotides read TGTGCCAGCAGCCACCGTCCGTCGGGGGACGGCCTCTCCTACGAGCAGTACTTC.

CDR3 protein: CATKGQRSDNEQFF. CDR3 coding DNA: TGTGCCACGAAAGGCCAGCGGAGTGACAATGAGCAGTTCTTC. The V gene is TRBV15, the J gene TRBJ2-1; D may be TRBD2 (5 bases). The V gene's germline CDR1 is LNHNV and CDR2 YYDKDF (reference sequence). The CDR3 is made up of 14 amino acids. The germline V and J ends were trimmed by 9 bases and 5 bases, with 17 bases remaining between them.

This clone was seen a single time. The chain links TRBV7-2 to TRBJ2-1, with 7 bases fitting TRBD1. This CDR3 has 14 residues. V shed 5 bases, J shed 6 bases, and the junction held 7 bases outside the gene matches. Germline V gene sequence: CDR1 SGHTA, CDR2 FQGNSA. The chain's CDR3 is CASSLDRVGNEQFF. The CDR3 nucleotides read TGTGCCAGCAGCCTCGACAGGGTAGGCAATGAGCAGTTCTTC.

The CDR3 region is CATSGSGSWQPQHF. The CDR3 nucleotides are TGTGCCACCAGTGGTTCAGGGTCGTGGCAGCCCCAGCATTTT. The chain recombines TRBV24-1 with TRBJ1-5; perhaps TRBD1 as D (5 bases). Looked up from germline, CDR1 is KGHDR and CDR2 is SFDVKD. The V end lost 5 bases, the J end lost 7 bases, and 14 bases lay between the germline ends. The CDR3 contains 14 residues.

The chain couples TRBV3-1 (or the pseudogene TRBV3-2) to TRBJ2-3; 10 bases align to TRBD2. Trimming at V came to 0 bases and at J to 0 bases, leaving 12 bases not matched to a gene. Germline CDR1 reads LGHDT; CDR2 reads YNNKEL (reference sequence). This CDR3 has 20 amino acids. The CDR3 protein is CASSQDYPSGSLGSTDTQYF. The CDR3 DNA reads TGTGCCAGCAGCCAAGATTACCCTAGCGGGAGTTTAGGTAGCACAGATACGCAGTATTTT.

The V call is TRBV5-1, the J call TRBJ1-1, with D maybe TRBD1 (5 bases). V lost 0 bases and J 1 base, leaving 7 bases between the germline ends. CDR1 SGHRS and CDR2 YFSETQ come from the germline V gene. The CDR3 runs 14 residues. In DNA form, the CDR3 reads TGCGCCAGCAGCTTGGGACAGCCGAACACTGAAGCTTTCTTT. The encoded protein is CASSLGQPNTEAFF.

The chain joins TRBV7-2 to TRBJ1-2; tentatively, D is TRBD1 (6 bases). Germline-derived CDR1 and CDR2 are SGHTA and FQGNSA. With 2 bases removed from V and 8 bases from J, the gap between germline ends came to 12 bases. The CDR3 totals 13 residues. CDR3 loop: CASSLKAGEGYTF. CDR3 DNA sequence: TGTGCCAGCAGCTTAAAGGCAGGGGAAGGCTACACCTTC. Looking up the rest from reference TRBV7-2 and TRBJ1-2 gives the full variable domain: GAGVSQSPSNKVTEKGKDVELRCDPISGHTALYWYRQSLGQGLEFLIYFQGNSAPDKSGLPSDRFSAERTGGSVSTLTIQRTQQEDSAVYLCASSLKAGEGYTFGSGTRLTVV.

The chain is built from TRBV18 and TRBJ1-5; no clear D gene. CDR1 is KGHSH, CDR2 LQKENI, per germline. Trimming pared 5 bases from V and 6 bases from J, leaving 17 bases between. This CDR3 contains 15 residues. CDR3 nucleotides: TGTGCCAGCTCATCGAACAAGGCCCGGGGTCAGCCCCAGCATTTT. Its protein is CASSSNKARGQPQHF. Full variable domain (outside the CDR3, taken from reference TRBV18 and TRBJ1-5): NAGVMQNPRHLVRRRGQEARLRCSPMKGHSHVYWYRQLPEEGLKFMVYLQKENIIDESGMPKERFSAEFPKEGPSILRIQQVVRGDSAAYFCASSSNKARGQPQHFGDGTRLSIL.

This chain joins TRBV7-2 and TRBJ2-1, with a possible D match to TRBD2 (6 bases). V lost 5 bases and J 0 bases, leaving 11 bases between the germline ends. The CDR3 extends over 15 amino acids. Germline CDR1 SGHTA, CDR2 FQGNSA. CDR3 loop: CASSPGGSSYNEQFF. The CDR3 DNA reads as TGTGCCAGCAGCCCCGGGGGTAGCTCCTACAATGAGCAGTTCTTC.

This sequence joins TRBV6-6 and TRBJ2-2; 15 bases line up with TRBD2. The CDR3 is 18 amino acids. Germline V CDR1 and CDR2: MNHNY, SVGAGI (reference sequence). V shed 5 bases and J 5 bases; nucleotides not matched to a gene: 9. In DNA, the CDR3 is TGTGCCAGCAGTCCCAGGACTAGCGGGAGGGCTGGGACCGGGGAGCTGTTTTTT. Its protein product is CASSPRTSGRAGTGELFF.

The chain carries TRBV9 and TRBJ2-3, with 7 positions matching TRBD2. The germline gives CDR1 SGDLS, CDR2 YYNGEE. The length of the CDR3 is 14 residues. The V gene end was trimmed by 5 bases and the J gene end by 0 bases; junction bases not matched to a gene: 3. CDR3 sequence (DNA): TGTGCCAGCAGTGAGCGGGGAAGCACAGATACGCAGTATTTT. Translating it yields CASSERGSTDTQYF.

CDR3 region: CASSPGRDRAETQYF. The CDR3 DNA follows: TGTGCCAGCTCACCCGGGAGGGACAGGGCGGAGACCCAGTACTTC. This chain connects TRBV18 to TRBJ2-5; the D gene is possibly TRBD1 (9 bases). V was cut by 3 bases and J by 5 bases, with 16 bases left in between. Germline loops: CDR1 KGHSH, CDR2 LQKENI. This CDR3 is 15 amino acids long.